The 14 T cell receptor beta chains presented below share a single source sample, sequenced in a study of cytomegalovirus exposure and HLA in healthy donors. The PCR used 60 Vbeta and 13 Jbeta primers. Sequencing was performed with immunoSEQ multiplex PCR; in TCRdb, only in-frame clones are kept and a portion is missing. The data show approximately 220,000 clones, around 80% seen once. Input material: PBMCs. The receptors stem from a boy aged 2 to 9 in good health and CMV-seronegative.

The chain is built from TRBV6-5 and TRBJ2-7; TRBD1 matches 7 bases. The germline CDR1 and CDR2 sequences are MNHEY and SVGAGI. There are 12 residues in the CDR3. V shed 5 bases, J shed 4 bases, and the junction held 2 bases outside the gene matches. CDR3 residues: CASSETGYEQYF. The DNA for the CDR3 is TGTGCCAGCAGTGAGACAGGGTACGAGCAGTACTTC.

This clone was seen only a few times. The chain carries TRBV29-1 and TRBJ1-1; 8 bases map to TRBD1. In germline, CDR1 is SQVTM, CDR2 ANQGSEA. This CDR3 has 12 amino acids. Trimming took 0 bases from V and 11 from J; bases not matched to a gene: 5. Here the CDR3 reads CSVEDQGAQAFF. CDR3 sequence (DNA): TGCAGCGTTGAAGATCAGGGGGCTCAGGCTTTCTTT.

This chain joins TRBV21-1 and TRBJ2-1; whether TRBD2, the table's D call, matches the DNA was not checked. TRBV21-1 constitutes a pseudogene. This CDR3 has 14 amino acids. The CDR3 here is CASSSGLADNEQFF. The CDR3 bases are TGTGCCAGCAGCTCGGGACTAGCGGACAATGAGCAGTTCTTC.

This clone has a handful of counts. The V and J genes are TRBV2 and TRBJ2-2; TRBD1 might be the D (6 bases). Germline lookup yields CDR1 SNHLY and CDR2 FYNNEI. The CDR3 extends over 14 amino acids. Trimming took off 4 bases at V and 2 bases at J, with 8 bases between the two ends. DNA for the CDR3: TGTGCCAGCAGTGGCAGGGGTAACACCGGGGAGCTGTTTTTT. Translating it yields CASSGRGNTGELFF.

The chain has TRBV27 and TRBJ1-5; possibly TRBD1 for D (5 bases). Germline CDR1 MNHEY, CDR2 SMNVEV (reference sequence). The V end lost 6 bases, the J end lost 2 bases, and 11 bases lay between the germline ends. This CDR3 has 14 residues. The CDR3 here is CASRAGGGNQPQHF. CDR3 bases: TGTGCCAGCAGGGCCGGGGGGGGCAATCAGCCCCAGCATTTT.

The chain recombines TRBV30 with TRBJ2-1; 7 nucleotides align to TRBD1. CDR1 and CDR2 (germline): GTSNPN, SVGIG (reference sequence). CDR3 length: 14 amino acids. After removal of 8 bases from V and 1 base from J, the junction contained 8 bases not matched to a gene. CDR3: CASQSGGSYNEQFF. The CDR3 DNA sequence: TGTGCCAGCCAATCAGGGGGTTCCTACAATGAGCAGTTCTTC.

The rearrangement uses TRBV2 and TRBJ1-2, with D possibly being TRBD1 (5 bases). In germline, CDR1 is SNHLY, CDR2 FYNNEI. The CDR3 runs to 16 residues. V lost 7 bases and J lost 4, with 22 bases in between. CDR3 bases: TGTGCCAGCAATCGGCGACGCGGGGCTAGCCCCTATGGCTACACCTTC. It codes for CASNRRRGASPYGYTF.

The chain couples TRBV14 to TRBJ2-1; D remains ambiguous. Germline CDR1 reads SGHDN; CDR2 reads FVKESK. The V end was cut by 4 bases, the J end by 0 bases, with 13 bases between. The CDR3 contains 16 residues. CDR3 sequence (DNA): TGTGCCAGCAGCCCTGGTTGGAGTCGCTCCTACAATGAGCAGTTCTTC. Protein sequence: CASSPGWSRSYNEQFF. Drawing the rest from reference TRBV14 and TRBJ2-1, the complete variable domain is EAGVTQFPSHSVIEKGQTVTLRCDPISGHDNLYWYRRVMGKEIKFLLHFVKESKQDESGMPNNRFLAERTGGTYSTLKVQPAELEDSGVYFCASSPGWSRSYNEQFFGPGTRLTVL.

This chain connects TRBV14 to TRBJ1-1; D remains ambiguous. The V end lost 1 base, the J end lost 0 bases, and 9 bases lay between the germline ends. Germline lookup yields CDR1 SGHDN and CDR2 FVKESK. The CDR3 has 15 amino acids. The CDR3 region is CASSQGVNLNTEAFF. The CDR3 nucleotides are TGTGCCAGCAGCCAAGGTGTCAATTTGAACACTGAAGCTTTCTTT.

The rearrangement uses TRBV6-5 and TRBJ1-4, with TRBD1 identical over 7 bases. J was trimmed by 7 bases and V by 6 bases; bases with no gene match: 8. The germline V gene has CDR1 MNHEY and CDR2 SVGAGI. There are 14 residues in the CDR3. The CDR3 loop reads CASRPGTDFEKLFF. The CDR3 nucleotides are TGTGCCAGCAGACCCGGGACAGACTTTGAAAAACTGTTTTTT.

The DNA of the CDR3 is TGTGCCAGCAGAATAGCGGGAGAAGTCTCCTACGAGCAGTACTTC. Its protein product is CASRIAGEVSYEQYF. The chain couples TRBV6-5 to TRBJ2-7; 9 nucleotides agree with TRBD2. J gave up 0 bases and V 6 bases, and 6 bases lay outside the gene matches. The CDR3 is 15 residues long. The germline gives CDR1 MNHEY, CDR2 SVGAGI.

The V and J genes are TRBV27 and TRBJ1-2, with D perhaps TRBD1 (6 bases). The CDR3 has 15 residues. Germline V gives CDR1 MNHEY, CDR2 SMNVEV (reference sequence). V dropped 6 bases and J dropped 8 bases, with 22 bases sitting between them. The CDR3 loop reads CASSNPDSPAEGYTF. For the CDR3, the DNA is TGTGCCAGCAGCAACCCGGACAGCCCAGCGGAGGGCTACACCTTC.

In its sample, this clone was seen a few times. This sequence joins TRBV6-6 and TRBJ1-5; D is undetermined. Trimming cost V 0 bases and J 7 bases, with 10 bases left between them. This CDR3 contains 14 residues. Germline CDR1 reads MNHNY; CDR2 reads SVGAGI (reference sequence). CDR3: CASSYSKGDQPQHF. The CDR3 coding sequence is TGTGCCAGCAGTTACTCGAAAGGAGACCAGCCCCAGCATTTT.

The V call is TRBV5-1, the J call TRBJ2-7; D is perhaps TRBD1 (5 bases). This CDR3 comprises 13 residues. Germline V CDR1 and CDR2: SGHRS, YFSETQ. V was cut by 3 bases and J by 4 bases, with 11 bases left in between. The CDR3 is CASSSPQGYEQYF. The DNA of the CDR3 is TGCGCCAGCAGCTCGCCTCAGGGTTACGAGCAGTACTTC.